The next 25 T cell receptor beta chains were all read from a single sample in a study of T cell repertoires in cytomegalovirus infection. No antigen is known for these receptors. TCRdb reprocessed the reads via MiXCR and lists one record per CDR3 protein. The table lists roughly 340,000 distinct CDR3 sequences, 25% to 35% of them singletons. Sequenced material: cultured PBMCs, taken from culture after CMV antigen stimulation. All receptors come from a human donor in good health (CMV status not recorded). Some clones in this sample may be carry-over from other donors' samples.

This chain links TRBV29-1 with TRBJ2-1; D ambiguous. This CDR3 spans 14 amino acids. V shed 4 bases and J shed 1 base, with 11 bases lying between them. The germline CDR1 and CDR2 sequences are SQVTM and ANQGSEA. CDR3 in amino acids: CSVARTNSYNEQFF. CDR3 nucleotides: TGCAGCGTTGCTCGTACAAATTCCTACAATGAGCAGTTCTTC.

The chain is built from TRBV28 and TRBJ2-7; 9 bases are shared with TRBD2. The CDR3 runs 13 residues. Trimming at V came to 4 bases and at J to 4 bases, leaving 2 bases not matched to a gene. Germline V CDR1 and CDR2: MDHEN, SYDVKM. The DNA of the CDR3 is TGTGCCAGCAGTTCCAGCGGGGGGTACGAGCAGTACTTC. It translates to CASSSSGGYEQYF.

Points on this clonotype: The junction departs from the called germline gene at one end, perhaps through a read error. For the CDR3, the DNA is TGTGCCCGCAGTGAATGGGGGGCGACCTACGAGCAGTACTTC. Translating gives CARSEWGATYEQYF. The chain combines TRBV6-1 with TRBJ2-7; the D gene could be TRBD1 or TRBD2 (6 bases each). Germline CDR1 is MNHNS and CDR2 is SASEGT. CDR3 length: 14 residues.

The chain couples TRBV20-1 to TRBJ2-7; D gene uncertain. CDR1 is DFQATT and CDR2 is SNEGSKA in the germline V gene (reference sequence). Trimming took 0 bases from V and 0 from J, leaving 15 bases between them. This CDR3 has 16 amino acids. CDR3 residues: CSARDRAEKSSYEQYF. CDR3 nucleotides: TGCAGTGCTAGAGATCGAGCAGAGAAAAGCTCCTACGAGCAGTACTTC.

This clonotype has ten or more counts. The chain uses TRBV7-2 and TRBJ2-7; 12 bases are a match to TRBD2. V lost 11 bases and J lost 4; bases outside the gene matches: 12. The CDR3 loop spans 15 amino acids. Per germline, CDR1 SGHTA and CDR2 FQGNSA. In DNA, the CDR3 is TGTGCCTCCTCTAGGGGCGGACTAGCGGGGTACGAGCAGTACTTC. Its protein product is CASSRGGLAGYEQYF.

This chain links TRBV19 with TRBJ1-2, with D possibly matching TRBD1 (6 bases). Germline CDR1 and CDR2: LNHDA and SQIVND (reference sequence). The CDR3 sequence is 13 residues long. V lost 9 bases to trimming and J lost 7 bases, with 18 bases between them. CDR3 sequence: CASRHRGASGYTF. The CDR3 bases are TGTGCCAGCCGTCATCGGGGGGCCTCTGGCTACACCTTC.

The sample holds a few counts of this clonotype. The chain uses TRBV7-8 and TRBJ2-3; D tentatively reads TRBD1 or TRBD2 (5 bases each). Trimming left V 3 bases short and J 2 bases short, with 18 bases between. The CDR3 spans 17 residues. Germline V CDR1 and CDR2: SGHVS, FQNEAQ. CDR3: CASSFRVGDPLTDTQYF. CDR3 DNA sequence: TGTGCCAGCAGCTTTAGGGTGGGGGATCCCCTCACAGATACGCAGTATTTT.

The table lists this clonotype with a few counts. The chain is built from TRBV6-1 and TRBJ2-3; no clear D. The germline gives CDR1 MNHNS, CDR2 SASEGT. The CDR3 length is 13 residues. V lost 2 bases, J lost 7 bases, and 10 bases lay in between. CDR3 sequence reads: CASSESSSNTQYF. CDR3 coding DNA: TGTGCCAGCAGTGAATCCTCTTCAAATACGCAGTATTTT.

Ten or more counts support this clonotype. The chain uses TRBV7-2 and TRBJ1-3; 7 nucleotides line up with TRBD1. Per the germline V gene, CDR1 is SGHTA and CDR2 is FQGNSA. The V and J ends lost 5 bases and 4 bases, in that order; junction bases with no gene match: 8. CDR3 length: 15 amino acids. CDR3 in amino acids: CASSHGRQGGNTIYF. The DNA for the CDR3 is TGTGCCAGCAGCCATGGGAGACAGGGAGGAAACACCATATATTTT.

This clonotype was seen only a few times. Because the CDR3's place on the DNA is in doubt, the DNA is left out and the CDR3 is given as listed by TCRdb. The CDR3 protein is CAVISGANVLTFRSNVLTF. The chain has TRBV12-5 and TRBJ2-6; the listed D gene, TRBD1, was not tested against the DNA. The CDR3 is 19 amino acids in total, end residues counted. Germline-derived CDR1 and CDR2 are LGHNT and FRNRAP.

Many counts were recorded for this clonotype. The chain links TRBV6-2 or TRBV6-3 to TRBJ1-1, with TRBD1 matching 11 bases. The CDR3 sequence is 15 residues long. Looked up from germline, CDR1 is MNHEY and CDR2 is SVGEGT. Trimming took 5 bases from V and 5 from J; bases not matched to a gene: 7. The CDR3 sequence is CASSRGTGGRTEAFF. The CDR3 DNA follows: TGTGCCAGCAGTCGAGGGACAGGGGGTCGGACTGAAGCTTTCTTT.

The rearrangement uses TRBV11-2 and TRBJ2-2, with D perhaps TRBD1 (6 bases). The CDR3 extends over 15 amino acids. From germline, CDR1 is SGHAT and CDR2 FQNNGV. Trimming removed 5 bases from V and 6 bases from J, with 16 bases in between. The CDR3 spells CASSAHRDEAGELFF. CDR3 bases: TGTGCCAGCAGCGCCCACAGGGACGAGGCCGGGGAGCTGTTTTTT.

The chain couples TRBV20-1 to TRBJ2-3, with 7 bases that match TRBD2. Germline lookup yields CDR1 DFQATT and CDR2 SNEGSKA (reference sequence). V dropped 4 bases and J dropped 0; count of bases not matched to a gene: 7. The CDR3 covers 15 residues. CDR3 in amino acids: CSAIPGGRSTDTQYF. The CDR3 coding sequence is TGCAGTGCTATACCCGGGGGGAGGAGCACAGATACGCAGTATTTT.

This clonotype showed up just a few times. J is TRBJ1-6 and V is TRBV6-8, with D perhaps TRBD1 (5 bases). CDR3 length: 16 amino acids. Trimming removed 6 bases at V and 9 bases at J, with 21 bases between. Germline V gene lookup returns CDR1 MNHGY and CDR2 SAAAGT. The CDR3 coding sequence is TGTGCCAGCAGGAAGGGCATCGGGACGGGAGGTTCACCCCTCCACTTT. This translates into CASRKGIGTGGSPLHF.

This clonotype was counted ten times or more. The chain combines TRBV7-2 with TRBJ2-7; 10 bases are a match to TRBD2. CDR1 is SGHTA and CDR2 is FQGNSA in the germline V gene. With V trimmed by 6 bases and J by 2 bases, 7 bases remained unmatched. CDR3 size: 15 residues. The CDR3 protein is CASSYTSGVTYEQYF. DNA of the CDR3: TGTGCCAGCAGTTACACTAGCGGGGTGACCTACGAGCAGTACTTC.

This clonotype came up a few times. The chain couples TRBV5-1 to TRBJ1-5; D possibly corresponds to TRBD1 (6 bases). V was clipped by 4 bases and J by 7 bases, with 12 bases between them. The germline CDR1 and CDR2 sequences are SGHRS and YFSETQ. This CDR3 comprises 13 residues. The CDR3 DNA reads as TGCGCCAGCAGCCTGAGGGGGGAGCAGCCCCAGCATTTT. This gives the protein CASSLRGEQPQHF.

The V call is TRBV10-2, the J call TRBJ2-7; TRBD1 agrees at 9 bases. This CDR3 contains 16 residues. Germline lookup yields CDR1 WSHSY and CDR2 SAAADI. Losses at the gene ends were 6 bases for V and 1 base for J; bases not matched to a gene: 10. CDR3: CASRPGQGYLSYEQYF. The CDR3 bases are TGCGCCAGCAGACCGGGACAGGGATACCTATCCTACGAGCAGTACTTC.

The table lists this clonotype with a few counts. This rearrangement joins TRBV28 to TRBJ2-2, with no clear D. CDR3 length: 12 residues. Deletions cut 6 bases from V and 4 bases from J, with 6 bases between. Germline CDR1 is MDHEN and CDR2 is SYDVKM. The CDR3 spells CASSHPTGELFF. The CDR3, as DNA: TGTGCCAGCAGCCACCCCACCGGGGAGCTGTTTTTT.

This clonotype has a count of ten or more. The chain uses TRBV7-9 and TRBJ1-1; D ambiguous. This CDR3 is 13 amino acids long. Germline lookup yields CDR1 SEHNR and CDR2 FQNEAQ (reference sequence). The V end lost 3 bases, the J end lost 0 bases, and 5 bases lay between the germline ends. The DNA of the CDR3 is TGTGCCAGCAGCTTGGAGGTGAACACTGAAGCTTTCTTT. It codes for CASSLEVNTEAFF.

V is TRBV28 and J is TRBJ1-1; the D gene is possibly TRBD1 (5 bases). The CDR3 runs to 14 residues. Germline CDR1 is MDHEN and CDR2 is SYDVKM. V lost 7 bases to trimming and J lost 8 bases, with 20 bases between them. CDR3 residues: CASTPSSVWGEAFF. CDR3 bases: TGTGCCAGCACTCCGAGTTCCGTGTGGGGGGAAGCTTTCTTT.

This clonotype was picked up many times. This sequence joins TRBV5-5 and TRBJ2-1, with D unclear. The CDR3 runs 16 residues. From germline, CDR1 is SGHKS and CDR2 YYEKEE (reference sequence). The V gene lost 0 bases and the J gene lost 0 bases, with 10 bases spanning the gap. CDR3 loop: CASSLDAPLSYNEQFF. DNA for the CDR3: TGTGCCAGCAGCTTGGATGCGCCTCTCTCCTACAATGAGCAGTTCTTC.

With respect to this clonotype: Being one base from a much bigger clone, this may be a read error. This chain joins TRBV27 and TRBJ2-7; 7 bases match TRBD1. The length of the CDR3 is 13 residues. The germline gives CDR1 MNHEY, CDR2 SMNVEV (reference sequence). The junction had 2 bases not matched to a gene; V was cut back by 4 bases and J by 2 bases. The DNA of the CDR3 is TGTGCCAGCAGTTGGGACAGAACCTACGAGCAGTACTTC. Translating gives CASSWDRTYEQYF.

This clonotype has only a few counts. V gene TRBV7-2 combines with J gene TRBJ2-7; unclear D gene. The CDR3 totals 17 residues. The V gene lost 2 bases and the J gene lost 5 bases, with 22 bases spanning the gap. CDR1 is SGHTA, CDR2 FQGNSA, per germline. For the CDR3, the DNA is TGTGCCAGCAGCTTATCCCCAGGCTCCTGGGCTATACACGAGCAGTACTTC. Translation gives CASSLSPGSWAIHEQYF.

This CDR3 is CASSLDSDPTDTQYF. The CDR3 DNA reads as TGTGCCAGCAGCTTAGATAGTGACCCCACAGATACGCAGTATTTT. The chain has TRBV11-2 and TRBJ2-3; D ambiguous. Per germline, CDR1 SGHAT and CDR2 FQNNGV. The CDR3 sequence is 15 residues long. The V gene lost 0 bases and the J gene lost 2 bases, with 9 bases spanning the gap.

This sequence joins TRBV9 and TRBJ2-5; TRBD1 agrees at 9 bases. The CDR3 runs to 16 residues. Germline-derived CDR1 and CDR2 are SGDLS and YYNGEE. V was pared by 4 bases and J by 1 base, with 8 bases of the junction left unmatched. The CDR3 loop reads CASSLGTGSVQETQYF. The CDR3 DNA reads as TGTGCCAGCAGCCTCGGGACAGGGAGTGTCCAAGAGACCCAGTACTTC. The full variable domain, with the rest looked up from reference TRBV9 and TRBJ2-5, is DSGVTQTPKHLITATGQRVTLRCSPRSGDLSVYWYQQSLDQGLQFLIQYYNGEERAKGNILERFSAQQFPDLHSELNLSSLELGDSALYFCASSLGTGSVQETQYFGPGTRLLVL.